The T cell receptor (beta chain) described here comes from a study of blood T cell repertoires in COVID-19. This clone was detected only a few times. Only in-frame clones appear in the TCRdb table, and some are missing; sequencing was by immunoSEQ multiplex PCR. The top ten clones hold roughly 3.6% of a sample with 250,000 or so clones, 80% to 85% of them seen once. V was trimmed by 6 bases and J by 3 bases, leaving 20 bases between them. Germline V lookup: CDR1 MNHEY, CDR2 SMNVEV (reference sequence). The CDR3 is made up of 17 amino acids. This TCR came from a man aged 45-60 years who had recovered from COVID-19. This rearrangement joins TRBV27 to TRBJ2-2, with TRBD2 as a possible D gene (6 bases). Material: PBMCs or T cells enriched from blood (not recorded which). CDR3 residues: CASRDDWRDGYTGELFF. The CDR3 nucleotides read TGTGCCAGCAGAGATGATTGGAGGGATGGGTACACCGGGGAGCTGTTTTTT.